This T cell receptor (beta chain) originates from a study of blood T cell repertoires in COVID-19. Overall study: T cells, B-cell-depleted T cells, or PBMCs supplied cDNA or gDNA.

The assay was immunoSEQ multiplex PCR, and TCRdb's table has in-frame clones only and misses some. The data contain 120,000 or so clones, over 75% of them singletons. After removal of 6 bases from V and 4 bases from J, the junction contained 5 bases not matched to a gene. This CDR3 region has 14 residues. CDR1 is SNHLY, CDR2 FYNNEI, per germline. The source is a woman over 75 with acute or convalescent COVID-19. The sequencing sample was made of peripheral blood. The chain recombines TRBV2 with TRBJ1-5; 8 bases line up with TRBD1. The CDR3 nucleotides read TGTGCCAGCAGAGACACAGGGGGAAATCAGCCCCAGCATTTT. Amino acids: CASRDTGGNQPQHF.